This passage covers 29 T cell receptor beta chains from one sample sequenced in a study of OX40 agonist ivuxolimab in advanced cancers. The method was immunoSEQ multiplex PCR; TCRdb's version includes in-frame clones alone and lacks a portion of them. The sample consists of some 120,000 clones, 85% to 95% of them appearing once. The sequenced sample was CD4+ or CD8+ T cells sorted from blood, obtained in a trial of the OX40 agonist ivuxolimab. The origin of the receptors is an adult with an advanced solid tumor such as melanoma, head and neck, liver or kidney cancer.

This chain joins TRBV6-1 and TRBJ2-7; TRBD2 matches 14 bases. Germline values: CDR1 MNHNS, CDR2 SASEGT. The CDR3 has 14 residues. The trim removed 6 bases at V and 5 bases at J, leaving 3 bases unmatched. The CDR3 sequence is CASRGLAGDHEQYF. The DNA for the CDR3 is TGTGCCAGCAGGGGACTAGCGGGAGACCACGAGCAGTACTTC.

The J gene is TRBJ2-5, the V gene TRBV6-1; the match to TRBD2 covers 7 bases. This CDR3 contains 12 residues. The germline CDR1 and CDR2 sequences are MNHNS and SASEGT. After removal of 6 bases from V and 3 bases from J, the junction contained 1 base not matched to a gene. The CDR3 DNA reads TGTGCCAGCAGCGGGGGGAAAGAGACCCAGTACTTC. As protein: CASSGGKETQYF.

The V gene is TRBV28, the J gene TRBJ1-6; 7 bases line up with TRBD1. Trimming removed 7 bases from V and 7 bases from J; junction bases left unmatched: 4. Per the germline V gene, CDR1 is MDHEN and CDR2 is SYDVKM. The length of the CDR3 is 13 residues. CDR3 bases: TGTGCCAGCAAAATGGGACAGAATTCACCCCTCCACTTT. It codes for CASKMGQNSPLHF.

The gene calls are TRBV2 and TRBJ2-3; D call uncertain. CDR1 is SNHLY and CDR2 is FYNNEI in the germline V gene. V was clipped by 4 bases and J by 3 bases, with 2 bases between them. The CDR3 sequence is 11 residues long. The CDR3 protein is CASSVTDTQYF. Here the CDR3 DNA reads TGTGCCAGCAGTGTAACAGATACGCAGTATTTT.

This clone appeared a few times. The CDR3 nucleotides are TGTGCCAGTACGGGACTAGCGGGAGAAATCTCCTACAATGAGCAGTTCTTC. As protein: CASTGLAGEISYNEQFF. The V and J genes are TRBV19 and TRBJ2-1; 14 nucleotides match TRBD2. J was trimmed by 0 bases and V by 7 bases; bases with no gene match: 5. Germline assignment: CDR1 LNHDA and CDR2 SQIVND (reference sequence). The CDR3 consists of 17 residues.

This clone was observed once. V usage is TRBV5-1 and J usage is TRBJ2-1; unclear D gene. This CDR3 contains 15 residues. Germline CDR1 SGHRS, CDR2 YFSETQ. The V end was cut by 1 base, the J end by 2 bases, with 10 bases between. For the CDR3, the DNA is TGCGCCAGCAGCTTGATTCAGTTCCCCTACAATGAGCAGTTCTTC. Residues: CASSLIQFPYNEQFF.

The gene calls are TRBV7-2 and TRBJ1-1; D might be TRBD1 (5 bases). V was cut by 1 base and J by 0 bases, with 9 bases left in between. The CDR3 covers 15 residues. The V gene's germline CDR1 is SGHTA and CDR2 FQGNSA. In DNA form, the CDR3 reads TGTGCCAGCAGCTTAGAGGGGAACTTGAACACTGAAGCTTTCTTT. It codes for CASSLEGNLNTEAFF.

Note on this clone: One end of the junction fails to match germline, which may point to a read error. CDR3 sequence (DNA): TGTGCCAGCAGCCTCAGGACCCAAAATGGAAAACTGTTTTTT. Translation gives CASSLRTQNGKLFF. This chain links TRBV5-6 with TRBJ1-4; no reliable D call. Germline CDR1 reads SGHDT; CDR2 reads YYEEEE. This CDR3 region has 14 residues.

This clone is a singleton in its sample. The chain couples TRBV6-5 to TRBJ1-2, with D unresolved. Germline lookup yields CDR1 MNHEY and CDR2 SVGAGI. This CDR3 contains 14 residues. With 4 bases removed from V and 7 bases from J, the gap between germline ends came to 16 bases. CDR3: CASSSTAVSSGYTF. The CDR3 region has the DNA TGTGCCAGCAGTTCAACAGCGGTATCATCTGGCTACACCTTC.

The rearrangement joins TRBV29-1 to TRBJ2-1, with D possibly TRBD2 on 7 matching bases. The germline V and J ends were trimmed by 4 bases and 2 bases, with 12 bases remaining between them. Germline V lookup: CDR1 SQVTM, CDR2 ANQGSEA. This CDR3 is built from 14 residues. CDR3 nucleotides: TGCAGCGTTGCTCGGCGGGGGCCCTACAATGAGCAGTTCTTC. Protein: CSVARRGPYNEQFF.

This clone is a singleton in its sample. The chain joins TRBV27 to TRBJ1-3; 7 bases agree with TRBD1. Germline CDR1 and CDR2: MNHEY and SMNVEV (reference sequence). The junction had 7 bases not matched to a gene; V was cut back by 5 bases and J by 3 bases. The CDR3 covers 15 residues. CDR3 amino acids: CASSEQGMNGNTIYF. CDR3 bases: TGTGCCAGCAGTGAACAGGGGATGAATGGAAACACCATATATTTT.

This clone was detected once. A read error may account for a junction end that differs from germline. This chain joins TRBV28 and TRBJ1-1; perhaps TRBD1 as D (5 bases). Per germline, CDR1 MDHEN and CDR2 SYDVKM. CDR3 length equals 15 residues. The chain's CDR3 is CASRSGGAMNTETFF. CDR3 DNA sequence: TGTGCCAGCAGATCGGGAGGGGCCATGAACACTGAAACTTTCTTT.

V and J are TRBV13 and TRBJ2-7; the match to TRBD2 covers 7 bases. The length of the CDR3 is 14 residues. Germline trimming cut 2 bases from V and 1 base from J; bases unmatched to any gene: 2. CDR1 and CDR2 (germline): PRHDT, FYEKMQ (reference sequence). CDR3 coding DNA: TGTGCCAGCAGCTTAAGCGGGGAGTCCTACGAGCAGTACTTC. Protein sequence: CASSLSGESYEQYF.

V usage is TRBV7-9 and J usage is TRBJ2-5; possible D gene TRBD1, 6 bases. CDR1 and CDR2 from the germline V gene are SEHNR and FQNEAQ (reference sequence). V dropped 4 bases and J dropped 5 bases, with 23 bases sitting between them. This CDR3 region has 17 residues. CDR3 DNA sequence: TGTGCCAGCAGCTCCCTAACGTGGCAGGGGATAGTGGAGACCCAGTACTTC. Residues: CASSSLTWQGIVETQYF.

The chain recombines TRBV7-3 with TRBJ2-7; 15 positions match TRBD2. The CDR3 totals 15 residues. V dropped 3 bases and J dropped 5; count of bases not matched to a gene: 2. Looked up from germline, CDR1 is SGHTA and CDR2 is FQGTGA. The CDR3 nucleotides are TGTGCCAGCAGCTTGGGGACTAGCGGGAGGAACGAGCAGTACTTC. Its protein product is CASSLGTSGRNEQYF. Filled out from reference TRBV7-3 and TRBJ2-7, the complete variable domain reads GAGVSQTPSNKVTEKGKYVELRCDPISGHTALYWYRQSLGQGPEFLIYFQGTGAADDSGLPNDRFFAVRPEGSVSTLKIQRTERGDSAVYLCASSLGTSGRNEQYFGPGTRLTVT.

The V gene is TRBV29-1, the J gene TRBJ2-7, with 11 nucleotides matching TRBD2. The CDR3 is made up of 14 amino acids. V gave up 5 bases and J gave up 4 bases; unmatched junction bases: 7. Germline values: CDR1 SQVTM, CDR2 ANQGSEA. CDR3 residues: CSVSGLAGNYEQYF. CDR3 DNA: TGCAGCGTTTCCGGACTAGCGGGCAATTACGAGCAGTACTTC.

The rearrangement uses TRBV6-5 and TRBJ1-3, with D unresolved. Trimming cost V 2 bases and J 0 bases, with 8 bases left between them. Germline V gene sequence: CDR1 MNHEY, CDR2 SVGAGI. This CDR3 comprises 15 residues. This CDR3 is CASSYGWSSGNTIYF. Written as DNA, the CDR3 is TGTGCCAGCAGTTACGGTTGGAGCTCTGGAAACACCATATATTTT.

V is TRBV27 and J is TRBJ1-2; 8 nucleotides match TRBD1. The germline V gene encodes CDR1 MNHEY and CDR2 SMNVEV (reference sequence). This CDR3 has 14 residues. V was pared by 5 bases and J by 11 bases, with 13 bases of the junction left unmatched. This chain's CDR3 is CASSPDSGTGRYTF. The CDR3 nucleotides are TGTGCCAGCAGTCCAGACAGTGGGACAGGAAGATACACCTTC.

This clone showed up just once. This chain joins TRBV18 and TRBJ2-7, with D maybe TRBD1 (6 bases). V lost 6 bases and J 0 bases, leaving 15 bases between the germline ends. The CDR3 has 15 residues. CDR1 KGHSH and CDR2 LQKENI come from the germline V gene. The CDR3 protein is CASSQSRDNSYEQYF. Here the CDR3 DNA reads TGTGCCAGCTCCCAATCTCGGGACAACTCCTACGAGCAGTACTTC.

The chain recombines TRBV7-2 with TRBJ2-7; 10 bases align to TRBD1. Germline assignment: CDR1 SGHTA and CDR2 FQGNSA. The CDR3 is made up of 14 amino acids. V trimming: 4 bases; J trimming: 4 bases; junction bases outside the gene matches: 4. DNA for the CDR3: TGTGCCAGCAGCTACGGGACAGGGGAGTACGAGCAGTACTTC. Translation gives CASSYGTGEYEQYF. Based on the CDR3 plus reference TRBV7-2 and TRBJ2-7, the full variable domain is GAGVSQSPSNKVTEKGKDVELRCDPISGHTALYWYRQSLGQGLEFLIYFQGNSAPDKSGLPSDRFSAERTGGSVSTLTIQRTQQEDSAVYLCASSYGTGEYEQYFGPGTRLTVT.

The chain uses TRBV5-6 and TRBJ1-2; weak D call: TRBD1 (5 bases). Germline CDR1 reads SGHDT; CDR2 reads YYEEEE. The CDR3 runs to 15 residues. Trimming shortened V by 3 bases and J by 2 bases, and 14 bases separated the two germline ends. CDR3 loop: CASSSGPTGNYGYTF. The CDR3 DNA sequence: TGTGCCAGCAGCTCGGGGCCCACAGGAAACTATGGCTACACCTTC.

The chain carries TRBV27 and TRBJ2-2; 7 bases match TRBD1. CDR3 length equals 16 residues. With V trimmed by 4 bases and J by 3 bases, 8 bases remained unmatched. CDR1 is MNHEY, CDR2 SMNVEV, per germline (reference sequence). DNA for the CDR3: TGTGCCAGCAGTTGGCGAATGGGGACAGACACCGGGGAGCTGTTTTTT. Its protein is CASSWRMGTDTGELFF.

V usage is TRBV28 and J usage is TRBJ1-2, with 9 nucleotides matching TRBD1. CDR1 and CDR2 (germline): MDHEN, SYDVKM. Trimming cost V 4 bases and J 5 bases; bases outside gene matches: 5. CDR3 length: 14 residues. The CDR3 bases are TGTGCCAGCAGTTCAACCGGGACAGGGTATGGCTACACCTTC. This encodes CASSSTGTGYGYTF.

This clone has only one observation. The V gene is TRBV6-6, the J gene TRBJ1-4, with D possibly matching TRBD1 (5 bases). This CDR3 has 15 residues. CDR1 and CDR2 (germline): MNHNY, SVGAGI (reference sequence). V was pared by 6 bases and J by 7 bases, with 18 bases between. The DNA for the CDR3 is TGTGCCAGCAGCGATCGAGCTAAAAGGGGTGAAAAACTGTTTTTT. Translating it yields CASSDRAKRGEKLFF.

The chain has TRBV9 and TRBJ2-3, with 11 bases lining up with TRBD2. With 0 bases clipped from V and 0 bases from J, the junction kept 12 bases outside the gene matches. From germline, CDR1 is SGDLS and CDR2 YYNGEE. This CDR3 spans 20 amino acids. The chain's CDR3 is CASSVGQTSGSAASTDTQYF. The CDR3 DNA reads as TGTGCCAGCAGCGTAGGTCAAACTAGCGGGAGCGCCGCCAGCACAGATACGCAGTATTTT.

This chain joins TRBV5-6 and TRBJ2-7, with TRBD2 matching over 8 bases. The V gene end was trimmed by 1 base and the J gene end by 5 bases; junction bases not matched to a gene: 14. Germline CDR1 and CDR2: SGHDT and YYEEEE. The CDR3 extends over 17 amino acids. CDR3 DNA sequence: TGTGCCAGCAGCTTGTTACAACCTAGCGGGTTGGTCCACGAGCAGTACTTC. Residues: CASSLLQPSGLVHEQYF. The variable domain in full, completed from reference TRBV5-6 and TRBJ2-7, reads DAGVTQSPTHLIKTRGQQVTLRCSPKSGHDTVSWYQQALGQGPQFIFQYYEEEERQRGNFPDRFSGHQFPNYSSELNVNALLLGDSALYLCASSLLQPSGLVHEQYFGPGTRLTVT.

The genes are TRBV9 and TRBJ1-2; 10 positions match TRBD1. The CDR3 has 15 amino acids. CDR1 and CDR2 (germline): SGDLS, YYNGEE. V lost 3 bases, J lost 4 bases, and 6 bases stayed unmatched. DNA for the CDR3: TGTGCCAGCAGCGCAGGGACAGGGGTAATCTATGGCTACACCTTC. Its protein is CASSAGTGVIYGYTF.

In its sample, this clone was seen a few times. V and J are TRBV5-6 and TRBJ1-6; D gene unclear. Germline assignment: CDR1 SGHDT and CDR2 YYEEEE. V lost 0 bases and J 10 bases, leaving 5 bases between the germline ends. CDR3 length equals 12 residues. The CDR3 nucleotides are TGTGCCAGCAGCTTGGGTTTCTCACCCCTCCACTTT. Its protein product is CASSLGFSPLHF. Using reference TRBV5-6 and TRBJ1-6 for the parts outside the CDR3, the full variable domain is DAGVTQSPTHLIKTRGQQVTLRCSPKSGHDTVSWYQQALGQGPQFIFQYYEEEERQRGNFPDRFSGHQFPNYSSELNVNALLLGDSALYLCASSLGFSPLHFGNGTRLTVT.

The chain uses TRBV28 and TRBJ2-7; D possibly uses TRBD1 or TRBD2 (6 bases each). The germline gives CDR1 MDHEN, CDR2 SYDVKM. The CDR3 has 14 amino acids. Trimming removed 8 bases at V and 3 bases at J, with 17 bases between. This chain's CDR3 is CASSNGGPGYEQYF. CDR3 coding DNA: TGTGCCAGCTCGAACGGGGGCCCGGGCTACGAGCAGTACTTC.